One T cell receptor beta chain is described in this entry. This specimen comes from a study of blood T cell repertoires in COVID-19. The length of the CDR3 is 17 residues. The assay was immunoSEQ multiplex PCR, and TCRdb's table has in-frame clones only and misses some. The table lists some 370,000 clones, 89% of them singletons. Specimen: peripheral blood. The chain recombines TRBV1 with TRBJ2-1; the D call in the table, TRBD1, was not verified against the DNA. TRBV1 is labeled a pseudogene. The TCR was taken from a man in his forties with acute or convalescent COVID-19. Here the CDR3 reads CTSSQDKTGGAGNEQFF. The CDR3 bases are TGCACCAGCAGCCAAGATAAAACAGGGGGCGCGGGGAATGAGCAGTTCTTC.